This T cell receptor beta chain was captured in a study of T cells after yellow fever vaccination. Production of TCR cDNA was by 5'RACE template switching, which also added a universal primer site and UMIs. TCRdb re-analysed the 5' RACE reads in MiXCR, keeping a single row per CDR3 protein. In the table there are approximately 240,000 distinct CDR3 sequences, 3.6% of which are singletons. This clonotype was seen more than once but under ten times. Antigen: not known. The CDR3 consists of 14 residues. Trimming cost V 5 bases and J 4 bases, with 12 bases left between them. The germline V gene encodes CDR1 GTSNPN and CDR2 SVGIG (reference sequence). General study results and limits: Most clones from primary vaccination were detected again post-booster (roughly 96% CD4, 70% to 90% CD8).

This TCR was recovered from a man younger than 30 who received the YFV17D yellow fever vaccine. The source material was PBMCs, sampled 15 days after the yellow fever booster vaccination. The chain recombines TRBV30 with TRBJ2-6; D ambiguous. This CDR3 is CAWGLTGGANVLTF. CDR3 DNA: TGTGCCTGGGGGCTTACCGGGGGGGCCAACGTCCTGACTTTC. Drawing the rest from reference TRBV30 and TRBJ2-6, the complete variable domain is SQTIHQWPATLVQPVGSPLSLECTVEGTSNPNLYWYRQAAGRGLQLLFYSVGIGQISSEVPQNLSASRPQDRQFILSSKKLLLSDSGFYLCAWGLTGGANVLTFGAGSRLTVL.